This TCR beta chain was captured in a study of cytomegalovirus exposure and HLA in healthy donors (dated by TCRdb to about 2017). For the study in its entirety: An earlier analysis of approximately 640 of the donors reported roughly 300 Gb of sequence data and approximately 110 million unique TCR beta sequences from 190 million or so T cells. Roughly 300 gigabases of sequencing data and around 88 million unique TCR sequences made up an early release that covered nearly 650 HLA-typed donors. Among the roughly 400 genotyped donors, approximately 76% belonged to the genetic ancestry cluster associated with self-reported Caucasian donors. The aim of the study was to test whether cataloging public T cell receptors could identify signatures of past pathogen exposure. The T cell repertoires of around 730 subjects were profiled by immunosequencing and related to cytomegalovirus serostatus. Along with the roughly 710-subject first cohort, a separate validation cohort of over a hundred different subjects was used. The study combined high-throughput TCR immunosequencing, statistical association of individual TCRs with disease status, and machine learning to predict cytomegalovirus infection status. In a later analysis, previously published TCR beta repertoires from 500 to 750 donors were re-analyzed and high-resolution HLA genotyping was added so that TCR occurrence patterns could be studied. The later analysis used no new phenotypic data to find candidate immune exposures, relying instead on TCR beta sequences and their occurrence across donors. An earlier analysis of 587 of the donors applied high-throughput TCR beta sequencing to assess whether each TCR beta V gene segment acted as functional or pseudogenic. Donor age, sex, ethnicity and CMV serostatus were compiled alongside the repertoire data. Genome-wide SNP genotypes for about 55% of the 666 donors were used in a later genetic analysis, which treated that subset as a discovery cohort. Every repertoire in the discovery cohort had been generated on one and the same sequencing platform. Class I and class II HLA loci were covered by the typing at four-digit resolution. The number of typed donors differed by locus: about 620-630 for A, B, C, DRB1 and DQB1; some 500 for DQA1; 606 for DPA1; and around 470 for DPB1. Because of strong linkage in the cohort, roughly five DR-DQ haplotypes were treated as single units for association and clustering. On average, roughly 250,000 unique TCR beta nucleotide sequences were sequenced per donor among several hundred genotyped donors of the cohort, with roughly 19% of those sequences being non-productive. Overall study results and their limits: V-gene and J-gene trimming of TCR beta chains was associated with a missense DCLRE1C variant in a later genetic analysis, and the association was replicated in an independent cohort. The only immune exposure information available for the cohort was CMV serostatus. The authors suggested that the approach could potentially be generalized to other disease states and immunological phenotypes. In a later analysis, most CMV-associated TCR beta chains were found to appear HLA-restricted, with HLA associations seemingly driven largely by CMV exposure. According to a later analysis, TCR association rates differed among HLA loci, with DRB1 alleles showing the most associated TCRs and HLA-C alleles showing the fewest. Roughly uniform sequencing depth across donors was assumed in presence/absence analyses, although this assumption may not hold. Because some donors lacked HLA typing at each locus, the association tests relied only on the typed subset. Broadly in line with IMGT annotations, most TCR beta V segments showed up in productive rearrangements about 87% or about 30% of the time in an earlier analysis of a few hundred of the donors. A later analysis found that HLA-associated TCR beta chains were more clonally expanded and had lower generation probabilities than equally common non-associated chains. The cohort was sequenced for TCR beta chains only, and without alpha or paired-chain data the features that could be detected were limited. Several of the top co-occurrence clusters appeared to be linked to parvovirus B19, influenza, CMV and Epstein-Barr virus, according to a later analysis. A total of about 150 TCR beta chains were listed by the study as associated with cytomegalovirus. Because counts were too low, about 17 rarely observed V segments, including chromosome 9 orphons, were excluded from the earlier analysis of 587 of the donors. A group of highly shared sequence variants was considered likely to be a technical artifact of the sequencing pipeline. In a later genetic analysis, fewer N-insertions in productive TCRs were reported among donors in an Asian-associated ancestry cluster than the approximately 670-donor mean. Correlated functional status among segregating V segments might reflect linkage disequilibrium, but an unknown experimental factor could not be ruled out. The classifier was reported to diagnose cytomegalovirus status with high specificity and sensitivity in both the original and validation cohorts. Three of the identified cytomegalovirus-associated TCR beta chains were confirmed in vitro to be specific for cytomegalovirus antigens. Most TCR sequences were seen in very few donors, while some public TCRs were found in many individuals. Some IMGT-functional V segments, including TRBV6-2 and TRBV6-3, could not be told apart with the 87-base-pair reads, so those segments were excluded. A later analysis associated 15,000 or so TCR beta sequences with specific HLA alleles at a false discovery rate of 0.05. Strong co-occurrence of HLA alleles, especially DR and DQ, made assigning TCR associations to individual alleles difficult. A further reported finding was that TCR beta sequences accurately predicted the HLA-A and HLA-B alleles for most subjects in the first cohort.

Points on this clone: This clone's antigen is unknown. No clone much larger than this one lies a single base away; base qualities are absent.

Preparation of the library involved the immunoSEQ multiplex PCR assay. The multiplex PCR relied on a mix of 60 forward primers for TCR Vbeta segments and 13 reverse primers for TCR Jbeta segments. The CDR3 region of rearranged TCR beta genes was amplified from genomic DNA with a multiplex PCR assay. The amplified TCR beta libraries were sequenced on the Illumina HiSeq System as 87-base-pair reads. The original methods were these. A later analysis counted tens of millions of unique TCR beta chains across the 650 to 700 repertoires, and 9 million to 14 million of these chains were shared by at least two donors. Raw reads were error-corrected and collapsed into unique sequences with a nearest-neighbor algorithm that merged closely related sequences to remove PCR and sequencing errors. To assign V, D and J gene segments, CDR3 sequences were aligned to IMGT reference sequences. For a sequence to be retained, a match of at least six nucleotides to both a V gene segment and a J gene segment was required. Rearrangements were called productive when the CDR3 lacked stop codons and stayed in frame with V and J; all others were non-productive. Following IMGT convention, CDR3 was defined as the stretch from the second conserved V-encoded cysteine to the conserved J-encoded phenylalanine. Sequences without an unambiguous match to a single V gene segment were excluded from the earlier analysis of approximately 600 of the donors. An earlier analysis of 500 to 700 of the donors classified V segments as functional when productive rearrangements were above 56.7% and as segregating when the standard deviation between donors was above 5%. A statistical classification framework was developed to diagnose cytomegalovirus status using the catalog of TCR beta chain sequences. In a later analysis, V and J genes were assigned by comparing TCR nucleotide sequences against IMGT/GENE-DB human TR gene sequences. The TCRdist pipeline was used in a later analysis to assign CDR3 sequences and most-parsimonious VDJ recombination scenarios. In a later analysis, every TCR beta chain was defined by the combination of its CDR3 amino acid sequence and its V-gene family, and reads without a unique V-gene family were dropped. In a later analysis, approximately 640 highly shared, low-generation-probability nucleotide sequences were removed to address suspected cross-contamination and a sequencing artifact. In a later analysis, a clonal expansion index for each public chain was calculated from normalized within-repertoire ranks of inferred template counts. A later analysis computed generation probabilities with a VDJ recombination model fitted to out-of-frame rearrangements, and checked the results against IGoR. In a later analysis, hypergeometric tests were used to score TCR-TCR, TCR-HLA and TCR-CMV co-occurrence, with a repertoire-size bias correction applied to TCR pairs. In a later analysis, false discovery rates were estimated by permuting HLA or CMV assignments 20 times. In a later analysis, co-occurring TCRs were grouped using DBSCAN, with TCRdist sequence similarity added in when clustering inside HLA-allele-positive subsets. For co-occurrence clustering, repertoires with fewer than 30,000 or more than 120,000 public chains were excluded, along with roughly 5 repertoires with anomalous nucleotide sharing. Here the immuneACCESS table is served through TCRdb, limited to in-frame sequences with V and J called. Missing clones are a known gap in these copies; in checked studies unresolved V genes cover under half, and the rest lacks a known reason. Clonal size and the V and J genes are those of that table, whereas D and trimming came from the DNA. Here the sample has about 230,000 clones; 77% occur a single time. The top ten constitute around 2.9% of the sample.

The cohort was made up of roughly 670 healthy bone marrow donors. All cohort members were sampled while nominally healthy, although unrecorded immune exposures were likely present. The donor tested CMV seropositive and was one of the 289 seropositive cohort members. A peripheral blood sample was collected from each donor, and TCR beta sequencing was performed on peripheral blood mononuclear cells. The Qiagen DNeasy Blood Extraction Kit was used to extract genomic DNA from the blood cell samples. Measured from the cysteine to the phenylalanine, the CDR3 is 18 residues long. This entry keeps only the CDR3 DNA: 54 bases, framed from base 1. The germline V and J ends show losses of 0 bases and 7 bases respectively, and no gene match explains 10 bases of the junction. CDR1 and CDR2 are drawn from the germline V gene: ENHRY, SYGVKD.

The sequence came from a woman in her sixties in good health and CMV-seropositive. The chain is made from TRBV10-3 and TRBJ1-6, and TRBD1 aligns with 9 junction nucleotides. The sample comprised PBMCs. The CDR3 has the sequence CAISESITGGQGNSPLHF. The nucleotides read TGTGCCATCAGTGAGTCGATTACCGGGGGACAGGGAAATTCACCCCTCCACTTT.